What follows are 31 T cell receptor beta chains derived from one specimen sequenced in a study of identical twins. A single record per CDR3 protein comes from TCRdb applying MiXCR to the 5' RACE reads. The sample consists of about 890,000 distinct CDR3 sequences, around an eighth of them appearing once. The sample was also reused in another study, on yellow fever vaccine responses in identical twins.

The sequenced sample consisted of PBMCs. The receptors shown here come from a woman under 30 in good health.

This clonotype appeared a few times. The J gene is TRBJ2-7, the V gene TRBV20-1; maybe TRBD2 (5 bases). Looked up from germline, CDR1 is DFQATT and CDR2 is SNEGSKA (reference sequence). The CDR3 is 13 residues long. The CDR3, as DNA: TGCAGCTGGTTGGCTAGCACTTCCTACGAGCAGTACTTC. Its translation is CSWLASTSYEQYF.

This clonotype appeared a few times. V gene TRBV9 combines with J gene TRBJ2-5; 7 nucleotides align to TRBD2. CDR1 is SGDLS, CDR2 YYNGEE, per germline. CDR3 length: 16 residues. J lost 1 base, V lost 4 bases, and 10 bases had no gene match. Here the CDR3 DNA reads TGTGCCAGCAGCCTAAATGCCCTAGCGGCCCAAGAGACCCAGTACTTC. Its protein product is CASSLNALAAQETQYF.

This clonotype was seen ten or more times. The chain links TRBV12-3 or TRBV12-4 to TRBJ1-1; D remains unclear. V was cut by 2 bases and J by 1 base, with 2 bases left in between. This CDR3 contains 12 residues. The DNA of the CDR3 is TGTGCCAGCAGTTTAAGGAACACTGAAGCTTTCTTT. It is translated as CASSLRNTEAFF.

This clonotype appeared many times. J is TRBJ1-5 and V is TRBV10-3; D is unresolved. The CDR3 is 14 amino acids. The V end was cut by 0 bases, the J end by 6 bases, with 9 bases between. Germline values: CDR1 ENHRY, CDR2 SYGVKD. CDR3 in amino acids: CAISESAVGQPQHF. In DNA form, the CDR3 reads TGTGCCATCAGTGAGTCGGCCGTAGGTCAGCCCCAGCATTTT.

The chain combines TRBV3-1 with TRBJ2-7; D gene uncertain. Germline-derived CDR1 and CDR2 are LGHDT and YNNKEL (reference sequence). This CDR3 is built from 14 residues. V lost 0 bases and J 4 bases, leaving 10 bases between the germline ends. The CDR3 DNA is TGTGCCAGCAGCCAAGAGTTCAGTCCTTACGAGCAGTACTTC. This codes for CASSQEFSPYEQYF.

The V gene is TRBV20-1, the J gene TRBJ2-1, with 8 bases identical to TRBD2. The germline V gene has CDR1 DFQATT and CDR2 SNEGSKA (reference sequence). CDR3 length: 16 amino acids. Trimming removed 0 bases from V and 5 bases from J; junction bases left unmatched: 9. The CDR3: CSARDLSERGHNEQFF. The DNA of the CDR3 is TGCAGTGCTAGAGATCTGAGCGAGCGGGGGCACAATGAGCAGTTCTTC.

J is TRBJ2-2 and V is TRBV10-3, with D perhaps matching TRBD2 (5 bases). The CDR3 extends over 16 amino acids. The germline V gene encodes CDR1 ENHRY and CDR2 SYGVKD. The V gene lost 4 bases and the J gene lost 0 bases, with 12 bases spanning the gap. CDR3 loop: CAISVAGIANTGELFF. The CDR3, as DNA: TGTGCCATCAGTGTCGCGGGTATCGCGAACACCGGGGAGCTGTTTTTT.

This chain links TRBV7-2 with TRBJ2-3; tentative D call: TRBD1 (9 bases). The CDR3 sequence is 16 residues long. V shed 3 bases and J shed 3 bases, with 16 bases lying between them. Germline V gene lookup returns CDR1 SGHTA and CDR2 FQGNSA. CDR3 sequence reads: CASSFSGTGRTDTQYF. In nucleotides, the CDR3 is TGTGCCAGCAGCTTTAGCGGGACAGGGCGGACAGATACGCAGTATTTT.

The CDR3 is CASSYGPLAGGQETQYF. The CDR3, as DNA: TGTGCCAGCAGTTACGGTCCCCTAGCGGGGGGCCAAGAGACCCAGTACTTC. J is TRBJ2-5 and V is TRBV6-2 or TRBV6-3, with 11 bases identical to TRBD2. This CDR3 region has 17 residues. The germline V gene has CDR1 MNHEY and CDR2 SVGEGT. Unmatched junction bases numbered 6, after V lost 2 bases and J lost 1 base.

This clonotype has just a few counts. The gene calls are TRBV24-1 and TRBJ2-1; TRBD1 is a possible D gene (6 bases). Deletions cut 3 bases from V and 7 bases from J, with 15 bases between. Germline CDR1 and CDR2: KGHDR and SFDVKD. The CDR3 consists of 15 residues. The CDR3 DNA follows: TGTGCCACCAGTGATCGAGGGACAACTAGAAATGAGCAGTTCTTC. Its protein is CATSDRGTTRNEQFF.

This clonotype has more than one count but fewer than ten. The chain is built from TRBV20-1 and TRBJ2-7; D is possibly TRBD1 (6 bases). Trimming removed 3 bases at V and 0 bases at J, with 9 bases between. This CDR3 contains 13 residues. The V gene's germline CDR1 is DFQATT and CDR2 SNEGSKA (reference sequence). The CDR3 region has the DNA TGCAGTGCTAGCCGGGACAACTCCTACGAGCAGTACGTC. It codes for CSASRDNSYEQYV.

There are a few counts of this clonotype. The genes are TRBV9 and TRBJ1-1; maybe TRBD1 (6 bases). Per the germline V gene, CDR1 is SGDLS and CDR2 is YYNGEE. With 6 bases removed from V and 3 bases from J, the gap between germline ends came to 9 bases. CDR3 length equals 12 residues. CDR3 sequence: CASNRVDTEAFF. DNA of the CDR3: TGTGCCAGCAACAGGGTCGACACTGAAGCTTTCTTT.

This clonotype was recorded a few times. The V call is TRBV28, the J call TRBJ2-7, with 10 bases fitting TRBD1. The length of the CDR3 is 15 residues. The germline V gene has CDR1 MDHEN and CDR2 SYDVKM. The junction had 4 bases not matched to a gene; V was cut back by 4 bases and J by 1 base. CDR3 sequence reads: CASSSTGGWSYEQYF. Here the CDR3 DNA reads TGTGCCAGCAGTTCGACAGGGGGCTGGTCCTACGAGCAGTACTTC.

V is TRBV29-1 and J is TRBJ2-7, with TRBD2 matching over 9 bases. Germline values: CDR1 SQVTM, CDR2 ANQGSEA. CDR3 length: 16 residues. V shed 6 bases and J 0 bases; nucleotides not matched to a gene: 12. CDR3 residues: CSVALGGLAHSYEQYF. Written as DNA, the CDR3 is TGCAGCGTAGCTTTGGGTGGACTAGCGCACTCCTACGAGCAGTACTTC.

This clonotype was seen more than once but under ten times. The V gene is TRBV5-1, the J gene TRBJ2-1; 11 nucleotides match TRBD2. V lost 4 bases, J lost 1 base, and 4 bases stayed unmatched. Germline V gene lookup returns CDR1 SGHRS and CDR2 YFSETQ. The CDR3 covers 16 residues. The CDR3 bases are TGCGCCAGCAGCAAAAGACTAGCGGGATCCTACAATGAGCAGTTCTTC. It codes for CASSKRLAGSYNEQFF.

V is TRBV7-3 and J is TRBJ2-3; possible D gene TRBD1, 5 bases. The V gene's germline CDR1 is SGHTA and CDR2 FQGTGA. V gave up 5 bases and J gave up 11 bases, with 20 bases separating them. This CDR3 is 14 amino acids long. The CDR3 bases are TGTGCCAGCAGCCACGGTCGACAGCAGATGGAGCAGTATTTT. Its protein is CASSHGRQQMEQYF. The whole variable domain, remainder taken from reference TRBV7-3 and TRBJ2-3, is GAGVSQTPSNKVTEKGKYVELRCDPISGHTALYWYRQSLGQGPEFLIYFQGTGAADDSGLPNDRFFAVRPEGSVSTLKIQRTERGDSAVYLCASSHGRQQMEQYFGPGTRLTVL.

This chain uses TRBV7-9 with TRBJ2-3, with TRBD1 matching 7 bases. The CDR3 runs to 15 residues. CDR1 and CDR2 (germline): SEHNR, FQNEAQ (reference sequence). V gave up 4 bases and J gave up 2 bases; unmatched junction bases: 6. The CDR3 is CASSYFRGPTDTQYF. The DNA of the CDR3 is TGTGCCAGCAGCTACTTTAGGGGGCCCACAGATACGCAGTATTTT.

The chain is built from TRBV29-1 and TRBJ2-3; D tentatively fits TRBD1 or TRBD2 (5 bases each). The CDR3 covers 12 residues. Per germline, CDR1 SQVTM and CDR2 ANQGSEA. V was trimmed by 7 bases and J by 2 bases, leaving 10 bases between them. The chain's CDR3 is CSADGATDTQYF. In DNA, the CDR3 is TGCAGCGCCGACGGGGCCACAGATACGCAGTATTTT.

There are a few counts of this clonotype. This chain connects TRBV6-1 to TRBJ2-1, with 7 bases fitting TRBD2. The CDR3 is 16 amino acids. The trim removed 5 bases at V and 2 bases at J, leaving 9 bases unmatched. Germline loops: CDR1 MNHNS, CDR2 SASEGT. CDR3 in amino acids: CASSQIAAGAYNEQFF. CDR3 sequence (DNA): TGTGCCAGCAGTCAAATCGCGGCGGGGGCCTACAATGAGCAGTTCTTC.

Only a few counts were recorded for this clonotype. The chain recombines TRBV12-3 or TRBV12-4 with TRBJ2-3; 15 bases agree with TRBD2. This CDR3 comprises 17 residues. V was clipped by 3 bases and J by 5 bases; unmatched bases: 6. The chain's CDR3 is CASSFGLAGGLGDTQYF. Written as DNA, the CDR3 is TGTGCCAGCAGTTTTGGACTAGCGGGGGGGCTGGGAGATACGCAGTATTTT.

This clonotype has just a few counts. V is TRBV3-1 and J is TRBJ2-7; no clear D. Trimming stripped 0 bases from V and 5 bases from J, with 8 bases between. CDR3 length equals 13 residues. CDR1 LGHDT and CDR2 YNNKEL come from the germline V gene (reference sequence). DNA of the CDR3: TGTGCCAGCAGCCAAGATCGGTACCACGAGCAGTACTTC. Encoded protein: CASSQDRYHEQYF.

The CDR3 coding sequence is TGTGCCAGCAGCTCACTGTTCCGGCCCCAGCATTTT. It codes for CASSSLFRPQHF. The chain recombines TRBV7-8 with TRBJ1-5; no clear D gene. Germline V gene sequence: CDR1 SGHVS, CDR2 FQNEAQ. The CDR3 is made up of 12 amino acids. Deletions cut 4 bases from V and 9 bases from J, with 10 bases between. Based on the CDR3 plus reference TRBV7-8 and TRBJ1-5, the full variable domain is GAGVSQSPRYKVAKRGQDVALRCDPISGHVSLFWYQQALGQGPEFLTYFQNEAQLDKSGLPSDRFFAERPEGSVSTLKIQRTQQEDSAVYLCASSSLFRPQHFGDGTRLSIL.

The table lists this clonotype with many counts. This chain uses TRBV25-1 with TRBJ1-5; 8 nucleotides match TRBD1. Germline assignment: CDR1 MGHDK and CDR2 SYGVNS. The J segment lost 2 bases and the V segment lost 6 bases, leaving 27 bases of the junction unmatched. This CDR3 is 22 amino acids long. CDR3 loop: CASRNVFNDRGGNIFGNQPQHF. The DNA for the CDR3 is TGTGCCAGCAGAAATGTTTTCAACGACAGGGGAGGAAATATATTTGGCAATCAGCCCCAGCATTTT.

This clonotype has more than one count but fewer than ten. The chain has TRBV7-2 and TRBJ1-5; D remains unclear. CDR1 and CDR2 from the germline V gene are SGHTA and FQGNSA. Trimming took 3 bases from V and 0 from J, leaving 9 bases between them. The CDR3 is 15 amino acids. The CDR3 DNA reads TGTGCCAGCAGCTTTGTTGGAGATAGCAATCAGCCCCAGCATTTT. This sequence encodes CASSFVGDSNQPQHF.

The chain couples TRBV3-1 to TRBJ2-5, with no clear D. The germline V gene has CDR1 LGHDT and CDR2 YNNKEL (reference sequence). V lost 8 bases, J lost 1 base, and 11 bases lay in between. CDR3 size: 13 residues. In nucleotides, the CDR3 is TGTGCCAGCGGATCCGGCACCCAAGAGACCCAGTACTTC. This translates into CASGSGTQETQYF.

V usage is TRBV4-1 and J usage is TRBJ1-1; D is unresolved. This CDR3 comprises 13 residues. Germline V gene data show CDR1 as MGHRA and CDR2 as YSYEKL. The V end was cut by 1 base, the J end by 6 bases, with 9 bases between. CDR3 sequence (DNA): TGCGCCAGCAGCCAAGGTCCATATTCTGAAGCTTTCTTT. Translation gives CASSQGPYSEAFF.

This clonotype was seen a handful of times. The rearrangement joins TRBV7-9 to TRBJ1-1; weak D call: TRBD1 (5 bases). Trimming removed 0 bases at V and 6 bases at J, with 14 bases between. The CDR3 totals 15 residues. Germline assignment: CDR1 SEHNR and CDR2 FQNEAQ (reference sequence). Written as DNA, the CDR3 is TGTGCCAGCAGCTTAGCGACGGGGCCATCGGCTGAAGCTTTCTTT. It encodes CASSLATGPSAEAFF.

The chain is built from TRBV4-1 and TRBJ1-3; D not certain. V was pared by 0 bases and J by 0 bases, with 3 bases between. The CDR3 extends over 14 amino acids. The germline gives CDR1 MGHRA, CDR2 YSYEKL. As DNA, the CDR3 is TGCGCCAGCAGCCAAGATTTCTCTGGAAACACCATATATTTT. The encoded protein is CASSQDFSGNTIYF.

This clonotype was counted ten times or more. The chain has TRBV7-9 and TRBJ1-5; D perhaps matches TRBD1 (5 bases). CDR1 is SEHNR and CDR2 is FQNEAQ in the germline V gene (reference sequence). The V and J ends lost 5 bases and 5 bases respectively, with 16 bases between them. The CDR3 is made up of 15 amino acids. In nucleotides, the CDR3 is TGTGCCAGCAGCCCGCGTGGGGGGGGGGATCAGCCCCAGCATTTT. Encoded protein: CASSPRGGGDQPQHF.

The chain joins TRBV12-3 or TRBV12-4 to TRBJ2-3; 9 positions agree with TRBD2. This CDR3 is built from 17 residues. V lost 2 bases to trimming and J lost 4 bases; unmatched junction nucleotides: 10. The CDR3 DNA sequence: TGTGCCAGCAGTTTAACAGTAGCGGGAGTCGGTGCAGATACGCAGTATTTT. It codes for CASSLTVAGVGADTQYF.

V and J are TRBV27 and TRBJ2-5; D perhaps matches TRBD1 (6 bases). The length of the CDR3 is 18 residues. Between the trimmed V and J ends, which lost 3 bases and 4 bases, there was a span of 24 bases. Germline assignment: CDR1 MNHEY and CDR2 SMNVEV (reference sequence). The CDR3 reads CASSFDGGLGHRRETQYF. DNA of the CDR3: TGTGCCAGCAGTTTTGATGGCGGCTTGGGACATAGGAGAGAGACCCAGTACTTC.